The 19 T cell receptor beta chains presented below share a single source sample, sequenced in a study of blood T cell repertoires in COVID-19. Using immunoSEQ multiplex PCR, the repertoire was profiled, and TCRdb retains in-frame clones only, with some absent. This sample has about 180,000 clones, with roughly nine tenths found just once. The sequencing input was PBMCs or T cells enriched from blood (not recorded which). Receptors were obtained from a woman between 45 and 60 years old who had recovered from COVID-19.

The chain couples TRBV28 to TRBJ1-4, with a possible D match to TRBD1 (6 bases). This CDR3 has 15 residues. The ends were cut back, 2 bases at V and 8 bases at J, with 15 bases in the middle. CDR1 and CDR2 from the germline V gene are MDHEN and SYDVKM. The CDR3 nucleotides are TGTGCCAGCAGTTTACTGACAGGTCCAAGGGAAAAACTGTTTTTT. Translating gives CASSLLTGPREKLFF.

The CDR3 coding sequence is TGTGCCAGCAGCGACCCCCAGGCTAGCACAGATACGCAGTATTTT. Amino acids: CASSDPQASTDTQYF. The chain joins TRBV7-9 to TRBJ2-3; D ambiguous. The CDR3 spans 15 residues. Germline CDR1 SEHNR, CDR2 FQNEAQ (reference sequence). The ends were cut back, 5 bases at V and 0 bases at J, with 12 bases in the middle.

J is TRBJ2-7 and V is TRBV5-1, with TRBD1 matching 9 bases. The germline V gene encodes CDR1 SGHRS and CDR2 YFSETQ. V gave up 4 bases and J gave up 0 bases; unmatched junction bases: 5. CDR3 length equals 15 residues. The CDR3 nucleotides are TGCGCCAGCAGCCTCGGACAGGGGAGCTCCTACGAGCAGTACTTC. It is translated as CASSLGQGSSYEQYF.

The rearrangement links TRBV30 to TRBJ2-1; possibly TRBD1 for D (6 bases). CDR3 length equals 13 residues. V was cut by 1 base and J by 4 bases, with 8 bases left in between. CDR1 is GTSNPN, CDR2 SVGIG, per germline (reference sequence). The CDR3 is CAWSEDSYNEQFF. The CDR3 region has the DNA TGTGCCTGGAGTGAGGACAGTTACAATGAGCAGTTCTTC.

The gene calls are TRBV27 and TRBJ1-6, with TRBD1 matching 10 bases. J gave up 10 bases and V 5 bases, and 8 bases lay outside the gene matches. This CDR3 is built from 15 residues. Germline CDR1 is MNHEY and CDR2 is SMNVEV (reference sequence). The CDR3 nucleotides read TGTGCCAGCAGTCCTAGGGGGGACAGGGGATCACCCCTCCACTTT. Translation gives CASSPRGDRGSPLHF.

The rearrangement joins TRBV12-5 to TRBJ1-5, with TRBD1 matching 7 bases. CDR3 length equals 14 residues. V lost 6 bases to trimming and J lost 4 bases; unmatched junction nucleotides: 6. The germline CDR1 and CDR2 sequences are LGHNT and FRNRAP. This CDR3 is CASGSDRLNQPQHF. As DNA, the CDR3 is TGTGCTAGTGGCTCGGACAGGCTAAATCAGCCCCAGCATTTT.

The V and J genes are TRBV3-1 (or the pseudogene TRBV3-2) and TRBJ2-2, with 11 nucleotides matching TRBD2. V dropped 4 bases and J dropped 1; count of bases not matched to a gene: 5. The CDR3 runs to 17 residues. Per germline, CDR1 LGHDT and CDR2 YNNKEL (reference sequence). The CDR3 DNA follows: TGTGCCAGCAGCCGTGGGACTAGCGGAAAGAACACCGGGGAGCTGTTTTTT. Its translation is CASSRGTSGKNTGELFF.

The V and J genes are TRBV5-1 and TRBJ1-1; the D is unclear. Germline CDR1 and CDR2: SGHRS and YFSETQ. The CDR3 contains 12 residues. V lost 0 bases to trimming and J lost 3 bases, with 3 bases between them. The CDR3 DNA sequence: TGCGCCAGCAGCTTGGGGCACACTGAAGCTTTCTTT. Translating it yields CASSLGHTEAFF.

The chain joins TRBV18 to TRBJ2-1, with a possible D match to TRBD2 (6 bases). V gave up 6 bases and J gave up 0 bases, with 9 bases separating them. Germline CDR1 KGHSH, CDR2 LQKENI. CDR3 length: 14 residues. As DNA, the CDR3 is TGTGCCAGCTCCCGGGACTCCTCCTACAATGAGCAGTTCTTC. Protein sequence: CASSRDSSYNEQFF.

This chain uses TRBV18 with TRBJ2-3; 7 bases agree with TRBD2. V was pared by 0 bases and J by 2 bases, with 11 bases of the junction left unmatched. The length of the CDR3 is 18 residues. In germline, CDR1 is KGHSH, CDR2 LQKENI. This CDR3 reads CASSPPYGLDPLTDTQYF. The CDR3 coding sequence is TGTGCCAGCTCACCACCGTACGGACTAGACCCGCTCACAGATACGCAGTATTTT.

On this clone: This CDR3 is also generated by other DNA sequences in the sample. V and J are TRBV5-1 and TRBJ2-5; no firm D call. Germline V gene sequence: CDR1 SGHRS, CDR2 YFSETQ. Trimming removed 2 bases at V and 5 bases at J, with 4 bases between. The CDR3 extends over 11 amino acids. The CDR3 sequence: CASSFGETQYF. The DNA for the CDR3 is TGCGCCAGCAGCTTCGGGGAGACCCAGTACTTC.

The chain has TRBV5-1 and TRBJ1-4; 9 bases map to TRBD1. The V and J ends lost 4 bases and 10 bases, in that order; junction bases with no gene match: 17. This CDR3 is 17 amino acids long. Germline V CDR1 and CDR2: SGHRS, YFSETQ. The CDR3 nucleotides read TGCGCCAGCAGCGACGTCCCGGGACAGGGACTTTTAGGAAAACTGTTTTTT. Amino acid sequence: CASSDVPGQGLLGKLFF.

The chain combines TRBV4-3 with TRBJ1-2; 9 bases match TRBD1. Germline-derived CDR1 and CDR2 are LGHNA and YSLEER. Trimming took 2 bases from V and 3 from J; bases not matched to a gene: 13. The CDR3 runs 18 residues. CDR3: CASSQQATGGSIDYGYTF. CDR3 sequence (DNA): TGCGCCAGCAGCCAACAAGCCACAGGGGGCAGCATCGACTATGGCTACACCTTC.

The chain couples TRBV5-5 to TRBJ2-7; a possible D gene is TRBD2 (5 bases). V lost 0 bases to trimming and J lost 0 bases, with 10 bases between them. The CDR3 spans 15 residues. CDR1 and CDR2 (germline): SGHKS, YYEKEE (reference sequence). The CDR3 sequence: CASSLASGPSYEQYF. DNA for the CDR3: TGTGCCAGCAGCTTGGCCAGCGGTCCCTCCTACGAGCAGTACTTC.

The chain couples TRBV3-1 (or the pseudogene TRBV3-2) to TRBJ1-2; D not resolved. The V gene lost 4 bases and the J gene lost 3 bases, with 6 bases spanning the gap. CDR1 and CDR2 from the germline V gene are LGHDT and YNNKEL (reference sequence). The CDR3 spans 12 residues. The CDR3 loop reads CASSLSYYGYTF. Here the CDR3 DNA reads TGTGCCAGCAGCCTATCTTACTATGGCTACACCTTC.

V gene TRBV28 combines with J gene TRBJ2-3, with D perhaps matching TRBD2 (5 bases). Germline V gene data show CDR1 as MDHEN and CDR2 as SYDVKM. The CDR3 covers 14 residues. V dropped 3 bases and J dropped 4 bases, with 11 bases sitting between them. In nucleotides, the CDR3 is TGTGCCAGCAGTTTCCGGGAAGAGGCAGATACGCAGTATTTT. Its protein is CASSFREEADTQYF.

CDR3 nucleotides: TGTGCCTGGAGTCCCGGGACAGGGTATGAAAAACTGTTTTTT. Protein sequence: CAWSPGTGYEKLFF. The chain carries TRBV30 and TRBJ1-4; 9 positions agree with TRBD1. This CDR3 has 14 amino acids. Germline lookup yields CDR1 GTSNPN and CDR2 SVGIG (reference sequence). J gave up 6 bases and V 2 bases, and 4 bases lay outside the gene matches. Complete variable domain (other parts from reference TRBV30 and TRBJ1-4): SQTIHQWPATLVQPVGSPLSLECTVEGTSNPNLYWYRQAAGRGLQLLFYSVGIGQISSEVPQNLSASRPQDRQFILSSKKLLLSDSGFYLCAWSPGTGYEKLFFGSGTQLSVL.

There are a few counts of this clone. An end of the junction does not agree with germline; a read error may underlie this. This CDR3 reads CASSRGGGGTRF. CDR3 bases: TGTGCCAGCAGTCGCGGGGGCGGCGGGACCCGTTTT. This sequence joins TRBV28 and TRBJ1-1; D perhaps matches TRBD1 (6 bases). CDR3 length: 12 amino acids. Germline V CDR1 and CDR2: MDHEN, SYDVKM. The full variable domain, its missing parts supplied by reference TRBV28 and TRBJ1-1, is DVKVTQSSRYLVKRTGEKVFLECVQDMDHENMFWYRQDPGLGLRLIYFSYDVKMKEKGDIPEGYSVSREKKERFSLILESASTNQTSMYLCASSRGGGGTRFGQGTRLTVV.

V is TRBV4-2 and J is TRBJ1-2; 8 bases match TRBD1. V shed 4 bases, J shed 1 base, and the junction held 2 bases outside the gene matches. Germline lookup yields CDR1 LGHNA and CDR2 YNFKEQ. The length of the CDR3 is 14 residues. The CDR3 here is CASSPGQGNYGYTF. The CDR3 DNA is TGTGCCAGCAGCCCCGGACAGGGTAACTATGGCTACACCTTC.